Listed below are T cell receptor beta chains from one sample, sequenced in a study of vaccination effects on CD4 cells after COVID-19. TCRdb's table, derived via immunoSEQ multiplex PCR, lists solely in-frame clones and lacks some. The data show tens of thousands of clones, roughly 82% seen once. Their specific antigens are unknown. Sequencing used CD4+ T cells from PBMCs cultured with HCoV-NL63 spike peptides, obtained before COVID-19 vaccination. Source of these receptors: a human donor who received a COVID-19 vaccine. The CDR3 runs from the conserved cysteine through the conserved F or W. Each record gives: D gene, clone size, J gene, V gene, CDR3 DNA, CDR3 protein. D genes are given only for firm matches. Clone size is not always given. Where it is, it says once, few, many or a class for expanded clones.

D: -; size: few; J: TRBJ2-1; V: TRBV2; DNA: TGTGCCAGCAGGGAGGGGGGCAGCTCCTACAATGAGCAGTTCTTC; CDR3: CASREGGSSYNEQFF
D: -; size: once; J: TRBJ2-1; V: TRBV7-2; DNA: TGTGCCAGCAGCTTCGTCCTTAGACGGGACAATGAGCAGTTCTTC; CDR3: CASSFVLRRDNEQFF
D: -; size: -; J: TRBJ1-3; V: TRBV19; DNA: TGTGCCAGCCTACAGGGTTCATCTGGAAACACCATATATTTT; CDR3: CASLQGSSGNTIYF
D: -; size: -; J: TRBJ2-1; V: TRBV19; DNA: TGTGCCAGTAGTAATTTCTATGAGCAGTTCTTC; CDR3: CASSNFYEQFF
D: -; size: -; J: TRBJ2-1; V: TRBV11-2; DNA: TGTGCCAGCAGCTGGGGCGGGCGCAATGAGCAGTTCTTC; CDR3: CASSWGGRNEQFF
D: -; size: -; J: TRBJ1-5; V: TRBV28; DNA: TGTGCCAGCAGAGGGGAAGGGGTTCAGCCCCAGCATTTT; CDR3: CASRGEGVQPQHF
D: -; size: -; J: TRBJ1-5; V: TRBV6-6; DNA: TGTGCCAGCAGTTACCCCTCGGAGAGAAATCAGCCCCAGCATTTT; CDR3: CASSYPSERNQPQHF
D: TRBD1; size: -; J: TRBJ1-1; V: TRBV6-5; DNA: TGTGCCAGCACCGACAGGGCCCACACTGAAGCTTTCTTT; CDR3: CASTDRAHTEAFF
D: -; size: -; J: TRBJ1-3; V: TRBV13; DNA: TGTGCCAGCAGGGACGGCTCCTCTGGAAACACCATATATTTT; CDR3: CASRDGSSGNTIYF
D: -; size: -; J: TRBJ1-4; V: TRBV20-1; DNA: TGCAGTGCTAGGGCTAATGAAAAACTGTTTTTT; CDR3: CSARANEKLFF
D: -; size: few; J: TRBJ1-2; V: TRBV3-1/TRBV3-2; DNA: TGTGCCAGCAGCCGGGACAACCCTAACTATGGCTACACCTTC; CDR3: CASSRDNPNYGYTF
D: -; size: -; J: TRBJ1-5; V: TRBV7-8; DNA: TGTGCCAGCAGCCTGGGACGGGTTGATCAGCCCCAGCATTTT; CDR3: CASSLGRVDQPQHF
D: -; size: -; J: TRBJ2-5; V: TRBV30; DNA: TGTGCCTGGAGTAATAGCGGCCTAGGGACCCAGTACTTC; CDR3: CAWSNSGLGTQYF
D: TRBD1; size: once; J: TRBJ1-1; V: TRBV6-6; DNA: TGTGCCAGCAGTCGAAGGAGGGGGCTGTTGAGCACTGAAGCTTTCTTT; CDR3: CASSRRRGLLSTEAFF
D: -; size: -; J: TRBJ1-3; V: TRBV13; DNA: TGTGCCAGCAGCTTAAGTCTGGGACAAGCTGGAAACACCATATATTTT; CDR3: CASSLSLGQAGNTIYF
D: -; size: few; J: TRBJ2-2; V: TRBV10-1; DNA: TGCGCCAGCAGTGAGATTTTCCGAGGGGAGCTGTTTTTT; CDR3: CASSEIFRGELFF
D: TRBD1; size: -; J: TRBJ2-5; V: TRBV19; DNA: TGTGCCAGTAGGGGGGACAGAGGTGAGACCCAGTACTTC; CDR3: CASRGDRGETQYF
D: TRBD1; size: -; J: TRBJ1-4; V: TRBV7-9; DNA: TGTGCCAGCAGCCGGGACAGCGATGAAAAACTGTTTTTT; CDR3: CASSRDSDEKLFF
D: -; size: -; J: TRBJ1-2; V: TRBV6-6; DNA: TGTGCCAGCACGCCTCGGGCTTCTAACTATGGCTACACCTTC; CDR3: CASTPRASNYGYTF
D: -; size: -; J: TRBJ1-1; V: TRBV27; DNA: TGTGCCAGCTCCGCTCGGGGGAGTCAAGCTTTCTTT; CDR3: CASSARGSQAFF
D: TRBD1; size: -; J: TRBJ2-5; V: TRBV7-9; DNA: TGTGCCAGCAGCCAAAAACTCGGACAGGATCGGCAAGAGACCCAGTACTTC; CDR3: CASSQKLGQDRQETQYF
D: -; size: -; J: TRBJ1-2; V: TRBV5-1; DNA: TGCGCCAGCAGCTTGTCTTCCCAGGACTTCAACTATGGCTACACCTTC; CDR3: CASSLSSQDFNYGYTF
D: -; size: -; J: TRBJ1-1; V: TRBV7-9; DNA: TGTGCCAGCAGCCCTATGGGAAAGGGCGTTATGAGTGGGAACACTGAAGCTTTCTTT; CDR3: CASSPMGKGVMSGNTEAFF
D: TRBD2; size: -; J: TRBJ2-3; V: TRBV7-3; DNA: TGTGCCAGCAGCTTAGGTAGCGGGGGCACAGATACGCAGTATTTT; CDR3: CASSLGSGGTDTQYF
D: TRBD1; size: few; J: TRBJ2-2; V: TRBV10-1; DNA: TGCGCCAGCAGAGGACAGGCCGGGGAGCTGTTTTTT; CDR3: CASRGQAGELFF
D: -; size: -; J: TRBJ1-4; V: TRBV3-1/TRBV3-2; DNA: TGTGCCAGCAGCCAAGATTCTAGTTGGACCGCTAATGAAAAACTGTTTTTT; CDR3: CASSQDSSWTANEKLFF
D: TRBD1; size: -; J: TRBJ1-1; V: TRBV6-5; DNA: TGTGCCAGCAGATCCGGGACAGGGCTGGCTTTCTTT; CDR3: CASRSGTGLAFF
D: TRBD1; size: few; J: TRBJ2-6; V: TRBV7-3; DNA: TGTGCCAGCAGCTTGACGGGACAGGGGCCTTCTGGGGCCAACGTCCTGACTTTC; CDR3: CASSLTGQGPSGANVLTF
D: -; size: -; J: TRBJ1-2; V: TRBV6-6; DNA: TGTGCCAGCAGTCGGGACATCGCGAATGGCTACACCTTC; CDR3: CASSRDIANGYTF
D: -; size: -; J: TRBJ2-5; V: TRBV5-1; DNA: TGCGCCAGCACATCGAAGGGGGGGGGCGCCCAGTACTTC; CDR3: CASTSKGGGAQYF
D: -; size: -; J: TRBJ2-5; V: TRBV2; DNA: TGTGCCAGCAGTGAAGCCCCGGGGCTAGCGCGAGAGACCCAGTACTTC; CDR3: CASSEAPGLARETQYF
D: -; size: once; J: TRBJ2-2; V: TRBV5-1; DNA: TGCGCCAGCAGCTTGGGTGGTGCTACAACCGGGGAGCTGTTTTTT; CDR3: CASSLGGATTGELFF
D: TRBD1; size: -; J: TRBJ2-3; V: TRBV6-6; DNA: TGTGCCAGCAGTCAGTCTAGAGGGACAGAAACAGATACGCAGTATTTT; CDR3: CASSQSRGTETDTQYF
D: -; size: -; J: TRBJ1-1; V: TRBV6-6; DNA: TGTGCCAGCCCTAAGGAGGCCGTGAACACTGAAGCTTTCTTT; CDR3: CASPKEAVNTEAFF
D: -; size: -; J: TRBJ1-2; V: TRBV28; DNA: TGTGCCGTCCACCTTGGGACATACTATGGCTACACCTTC; CDR3: CAVHLGTYYGYTF
D: -; size: -; J: TRBJ1-2; V: TRBV6-5; DNA: TGTGCCAGCAGTTACTCGTGGCAGAGGAATGGCTACACCTTC; CDR3: CASSYSWQRNGYTF
D: -; size: -; J: TRBJ2-2; V: TRBV7-2; DNA: TGTGCCAGCAGCTTATATGGATTCCAGAACACCGGGGAGCTGTTTTTT; CDR3: CASSLYGFQNTGELFF
D: -; size: -; J: TRBJ1-2; V: TRBV5-5; DNA: TGTGCCAGCAGCTACCGGGACCTGATTGGCTACACCTTC; CDR3: CASSYRDLIGYTF
D: -; size: -; J: TRBJ1-1; V: TRBV27; DNA: TGTGCCAGCAGTTTATCTTTCGGAGGAACTGAAGCTTTCTTT; CDR3: CASSLSFGGTEAFF
D: -; size: -; J: TRBJ2-5; V: TRBV5-1; DNA: TGCGCCAGCAGCGACGGACGGACCCAAGAGACCCAGTACTTC; CDR3: CASSDGRTQETQYF
D: -; size: -; J: TRBJ2-2; V: TRBV7-8; DNA: TGTGCCAGCAGCTTAGCAAGATACCATACAGGGGGGGGCACCGGGGAGCTGTTTTTT; CDR3: CASSLARYHTGGGTGELFF